This TCR beta chain was recovered during a study of beta chain features in type 1 diabetes. Findings and limits, study-wide: Comparison showed that naive, central memory and Treg TCRB repertoires appeared more similar among patients than among healthy donors. Patients with type 1 diabetes carried fewer insertions and had more deletions at their VDJ junctions.

CDR1 and CDR2 from the germline V gene are GTSNPN and SVGIG (reference sequence). The J segment lost 3 bases and the V segment lost 5 bases, leaving 7 bases of the junction unmatched. This CDR3 region has 16 residues. In regard to this clone: As yet, its antigen is unknown.

Every bit of the isolated RNA underwent reverse transcription, so sequencing read expressed TCRB transcripts. Only in-frame clones appear in the TCRdb table, and some are missing; sequencing was by immunoSEQ multiplex PCR. The repertoire has under 250,000 clones, roughly 10% of them found once; the top ten carry 1% to 1.5%. Using CD45RO/CCR7/CD25/CD127/CD95/CD27, CD4+ naive, central memory, regulatory and stem cell-like memory cells were sorted. This chain connects TRBV30 to TRBJ2-3; 14 bases align to TRBD2. The TCR was taken from a young man in good health. The sample was central memory CD4+ T cells from blood. The CDR3 sequence: CAWERGTSGRTDTQYF. DNA of the CDR3: TGTGCCTGGGAGAGAGGGACTAGCGGGAGAACAGATACGCAGTATTTT.